The present T cell receptor (beta chain) was sequenced within a study of blood T cell repertoires in COVID-19. Whole-study context: Material from acute and convalescent COVID-19 was sourced from the United States, Italy and Spain. In each case, the material was cDNA or gDNA derived from T cells, B-cell-depleted T cells, or PBMCs.

The V end lost 4 bases, the J end lost 5 bases, and 21 bases lay between the germline ends. The CDR3 is 16 residues long. Germline V gene sequence: CDR1 MNHEY, CDR2 SMNVEV (reference sequence). Followed over time, Seattle patients had been enrolled while infection was active. Only in-frame clones appear in the TCRdb table, and some are missing; sequencing was by immunoSEQ multiplex PCR. The sample includes about 350,000 clones, around nine tenths of them seen just once. This chain joins TRBV27 and TRBJ2-7; D is possibly TRBD1 (6 bases). The receptor was isolated from a woman aged 65 to 85 with COVID-19, enrolled during active disease. Specimen: peripheral blood. Here the CDR3 DNA reads TGTGCCAGCAGTTCAATACCGGGACAAGGCATAAACGAGCAGTACTTC. Translating gives CASSSIPGQGINEQYF.